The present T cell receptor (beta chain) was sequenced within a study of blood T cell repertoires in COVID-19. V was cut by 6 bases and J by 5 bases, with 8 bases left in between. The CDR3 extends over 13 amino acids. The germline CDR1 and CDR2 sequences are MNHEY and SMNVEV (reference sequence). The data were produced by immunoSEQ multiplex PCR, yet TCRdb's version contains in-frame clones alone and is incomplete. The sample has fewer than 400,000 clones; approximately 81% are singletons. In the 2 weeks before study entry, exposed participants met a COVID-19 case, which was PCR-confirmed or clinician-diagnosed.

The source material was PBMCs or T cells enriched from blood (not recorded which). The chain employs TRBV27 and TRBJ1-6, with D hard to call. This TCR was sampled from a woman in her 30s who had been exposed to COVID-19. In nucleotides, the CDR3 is TGTGCCAGCAGGCCGGTTAATAATTCACCCCTCCACTTT. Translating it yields CASRPVNNSPLHF.